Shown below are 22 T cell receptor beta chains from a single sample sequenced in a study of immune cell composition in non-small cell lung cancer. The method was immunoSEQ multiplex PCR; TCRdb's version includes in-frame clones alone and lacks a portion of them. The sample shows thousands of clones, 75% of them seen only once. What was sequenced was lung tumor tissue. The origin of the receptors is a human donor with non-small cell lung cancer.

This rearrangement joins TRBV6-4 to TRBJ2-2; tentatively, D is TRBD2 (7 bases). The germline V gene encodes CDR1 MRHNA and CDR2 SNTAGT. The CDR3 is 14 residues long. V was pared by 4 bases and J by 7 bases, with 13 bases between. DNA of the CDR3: TGTGCCAGCAGTGCGGAGGGGGGGCTCGGGGAGCTGTTTTTT. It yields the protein CASSAEGGLGELFF.

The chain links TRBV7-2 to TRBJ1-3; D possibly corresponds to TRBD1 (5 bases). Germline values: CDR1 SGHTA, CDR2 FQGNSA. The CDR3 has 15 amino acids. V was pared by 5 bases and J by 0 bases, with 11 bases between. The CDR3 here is CASSTQGNSGNTIYF. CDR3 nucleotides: TGTGCCAGCAGCACCCAGGGCAACTCTGGAAACACCATATATTTT. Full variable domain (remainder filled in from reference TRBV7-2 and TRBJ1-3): GAGVSQSPSNKVTEKGKDVELRCDPISGHTALYWYRQSLGQGLEFLIYFQGNSAPDKSGLPSDRFSAERTGGSVSTLTIQRTQQEDSAVYLCASSTQGNSGNTIYFGEGSWLTVV.

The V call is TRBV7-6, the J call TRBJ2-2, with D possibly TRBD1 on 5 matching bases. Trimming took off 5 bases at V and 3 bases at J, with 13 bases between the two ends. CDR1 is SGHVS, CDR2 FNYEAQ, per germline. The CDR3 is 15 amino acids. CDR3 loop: CASSRMGHDTGELFF. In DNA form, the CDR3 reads TGTGCCAGCAGCCGAATGGGGCACGACACCGGGGAGCTGTTTTTT. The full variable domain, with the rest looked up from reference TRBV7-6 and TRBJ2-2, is GAGVSQSPRYKVTKRGQDVALRCDPISGHVSLYWYRQALGQGPEFLTYFNYEAQQDKSGLPNDRFSAERPEGSISTLTIQRTEQRDSAMYRCASSRMGHDTGELFFGEGSRLTVL.

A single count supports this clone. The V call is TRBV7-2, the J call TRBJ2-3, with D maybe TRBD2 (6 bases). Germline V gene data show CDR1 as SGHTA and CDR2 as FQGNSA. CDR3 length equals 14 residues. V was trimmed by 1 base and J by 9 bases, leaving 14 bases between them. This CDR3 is CASSLEGPGETQYF. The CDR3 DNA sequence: TGTGCCAGCAGCTTAGAGGGGCCGGGGGAAACGCAGTATTTT.

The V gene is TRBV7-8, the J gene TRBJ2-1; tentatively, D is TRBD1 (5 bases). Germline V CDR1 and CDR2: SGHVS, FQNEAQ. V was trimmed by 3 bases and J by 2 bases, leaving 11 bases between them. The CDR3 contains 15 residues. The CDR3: CASSFSTEAYNEQFF. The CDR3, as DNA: TGTGCCAGCAGCTTCTCGACAGAGGCCTACAATGAGCAGTTCTTC.

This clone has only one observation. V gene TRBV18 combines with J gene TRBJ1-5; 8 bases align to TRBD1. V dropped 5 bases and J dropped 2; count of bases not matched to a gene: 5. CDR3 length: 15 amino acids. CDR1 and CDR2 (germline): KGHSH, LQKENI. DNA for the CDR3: TGTGCCAGCTCAGCGGGACAGGTTGGCAATCAGCCCCAGCATTTT. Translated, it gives CASSAGQVGNQPQHF.

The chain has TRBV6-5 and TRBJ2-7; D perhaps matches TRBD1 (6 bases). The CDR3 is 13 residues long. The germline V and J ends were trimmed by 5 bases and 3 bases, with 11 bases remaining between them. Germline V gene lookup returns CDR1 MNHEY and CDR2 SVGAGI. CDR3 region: CASSRGQFYEQYF. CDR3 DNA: TGTGCCAGCAGTCGAGGACAGTTCTACGAGCAGTACTTC.

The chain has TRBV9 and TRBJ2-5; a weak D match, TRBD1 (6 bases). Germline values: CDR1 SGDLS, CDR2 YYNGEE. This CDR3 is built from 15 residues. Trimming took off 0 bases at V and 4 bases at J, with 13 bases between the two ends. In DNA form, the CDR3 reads TGTGCCAGCAGCGTAGCTGATTCCAGGGGAGAGACCCAGTACTTC. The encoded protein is CASSVADSRGETQYF.

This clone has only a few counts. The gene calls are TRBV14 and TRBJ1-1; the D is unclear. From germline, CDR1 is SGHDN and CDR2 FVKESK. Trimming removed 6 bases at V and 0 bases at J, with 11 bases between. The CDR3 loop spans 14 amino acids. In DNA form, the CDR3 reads TGTGCCAGCAGTCCCGACACAATGAACACTGAAGCTTTCTTT. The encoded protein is CASSPDTMNTEAFF.

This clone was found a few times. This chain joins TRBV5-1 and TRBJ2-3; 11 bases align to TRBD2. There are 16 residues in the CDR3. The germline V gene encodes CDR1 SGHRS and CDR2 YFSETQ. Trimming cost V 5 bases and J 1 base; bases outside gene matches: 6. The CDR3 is CASSSGSGRGTDTQYF. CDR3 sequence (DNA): TGCGCCAGCAGTTCCGGTAGCGGGAGGGGCACAGATACGCAGTATTTT.

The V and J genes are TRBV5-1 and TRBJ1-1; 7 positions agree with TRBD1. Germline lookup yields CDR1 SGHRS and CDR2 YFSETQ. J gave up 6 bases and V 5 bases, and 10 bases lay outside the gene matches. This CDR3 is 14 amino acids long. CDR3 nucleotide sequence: TGCGCCAGCAGGACACAGGGGACAAATTCTGAAGCTTTCTTT. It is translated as CASRTQGTNSEAFF.

The DNA of the CDR3 is TGCGCCAGCAGCCAAGATACGACTAGCGGCGGGGAAAACATTCAGTACTTC. It specifies CASSQDTTSGGENIQYF. V is TRBV4-3 and J is TRBJ2-4, with 9 bases aligning to TRBD2. The CDR3 is 17 residues long. V trimming: 0 bases; J trimming: 5 bases; junction bases outside the gene matches: 8. The germline V gene encodes CDR1 LGHNA and CDR2 YSLEER.

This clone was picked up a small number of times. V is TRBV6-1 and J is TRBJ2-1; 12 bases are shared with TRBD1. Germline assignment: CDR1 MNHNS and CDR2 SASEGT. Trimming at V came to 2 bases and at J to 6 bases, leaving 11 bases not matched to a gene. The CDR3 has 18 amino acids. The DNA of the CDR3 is TGTGCCAGCAGTGAAATCCTTTTGGGACAGGGGGCAAGCAATGAGCAGTTCTTC. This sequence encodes CASSEILLGQGASNEQFF.

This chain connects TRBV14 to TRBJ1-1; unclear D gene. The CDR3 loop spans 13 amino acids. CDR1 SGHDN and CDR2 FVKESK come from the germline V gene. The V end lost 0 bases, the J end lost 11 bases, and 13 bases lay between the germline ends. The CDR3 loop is CASSQDLSDVAFF. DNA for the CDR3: TGTGCCAGCAGCCAAGATCTTAGTGATGTGGCTTTCTTT.

CDR3 DNA: TGTGCCAGCAGCCCTCGACTAGCGGGAGTGGATGAGACCCAGTACTTC. Residues: CASSPRLAGVDETQYF. The chain uses TRBV7-6 and TRBJ2-5, with TRBD2 identical over 12 bases. The trim removed 5 bases at V and 5 bases at J, leaving 9 bases unmatched. Germline V CDR1 and CDR2: SGHVS, FNYEAQ. The CDR3 contains 16 residues.

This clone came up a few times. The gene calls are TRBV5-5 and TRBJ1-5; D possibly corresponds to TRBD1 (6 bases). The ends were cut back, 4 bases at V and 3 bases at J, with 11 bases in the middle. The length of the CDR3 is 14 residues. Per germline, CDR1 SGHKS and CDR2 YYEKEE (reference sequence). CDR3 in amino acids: CASSIQGPNQPQHF. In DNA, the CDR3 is TGTGCCAGCAGCATACAGGGCCCCAATCAGCCCCAGCATTTT. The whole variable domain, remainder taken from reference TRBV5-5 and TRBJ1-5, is DAGVTQSPTHLIKTRGQQVTLRCSPISGHKSVSWYQQVLGQGPQFIFQYYEKEERGRGNFPDRFSARQFPNYSSELNVNALLLGDSALYLCASSIQGPNQPQHFGDGTRLSIL.

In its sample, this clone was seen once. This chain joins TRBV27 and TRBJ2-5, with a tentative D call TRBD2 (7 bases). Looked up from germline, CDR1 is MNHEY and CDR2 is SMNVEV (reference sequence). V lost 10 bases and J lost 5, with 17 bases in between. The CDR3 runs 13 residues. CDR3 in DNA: TGTGCCACCACCTCGGGGGGCCGGGAGACCCAGTACTTC. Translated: CATTSGGRETQYF.

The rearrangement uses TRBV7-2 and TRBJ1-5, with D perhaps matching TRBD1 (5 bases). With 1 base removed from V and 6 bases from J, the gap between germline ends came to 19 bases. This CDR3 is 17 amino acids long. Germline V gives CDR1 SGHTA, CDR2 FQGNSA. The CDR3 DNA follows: TGTGCCAGCAGCTTAGGCGTGGGAGGGGCGCATGGTCAGCCCCAGCATTTT. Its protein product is CASSLGVGGAHGQPQHF.

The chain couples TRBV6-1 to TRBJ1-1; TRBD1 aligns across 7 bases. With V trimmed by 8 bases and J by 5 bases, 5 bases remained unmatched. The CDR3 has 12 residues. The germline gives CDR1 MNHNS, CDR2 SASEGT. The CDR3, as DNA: TGTGCCAGCTCAGGGGGAAGAACTGAAGCTTTCTTT. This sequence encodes CASSGGRTEAFF.

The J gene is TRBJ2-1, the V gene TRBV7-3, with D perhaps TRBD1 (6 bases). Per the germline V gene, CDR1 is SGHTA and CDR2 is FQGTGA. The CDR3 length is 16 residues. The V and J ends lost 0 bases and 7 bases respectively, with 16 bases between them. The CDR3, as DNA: TGTGCCAGCAGCTTAACGGGGCAGGGGTTGGGTAATGAGCAGTTCTTC. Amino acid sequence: CASSLTGQGLGNEQFF.

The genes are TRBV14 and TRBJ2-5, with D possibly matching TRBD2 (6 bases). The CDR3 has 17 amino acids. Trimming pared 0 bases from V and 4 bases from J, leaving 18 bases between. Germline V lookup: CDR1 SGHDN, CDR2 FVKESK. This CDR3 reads CASSQDRYGRALETQYF. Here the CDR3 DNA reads TGTGCCAGCAGCCAAGATCGTTACGGGAGAGCGTTAGAGACCCAGTACTTC.

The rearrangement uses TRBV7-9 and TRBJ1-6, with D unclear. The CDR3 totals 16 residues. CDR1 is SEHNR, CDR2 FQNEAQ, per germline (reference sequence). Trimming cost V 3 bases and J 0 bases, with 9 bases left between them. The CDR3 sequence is CASSFRWSSYNSPLHF. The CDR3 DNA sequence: TGTGCCAGCAGCTTCAGATGGAGCTCCTATAATTCACCCCTCCACTTT.